This note documents a single TCR beta chain sequence. The CDR3 is 18 residues long. Germline CDR1 reads LGHNT; CDR2 reads FRNRAP. V was clipped by 7 bases and J by 6 bases; unmatched bases: 17. Ophthalmopathy patients showed a Clinical Activity Score of at least 3, NOSPECS grade of at least 4 and duration under 3 months. TCR beta CDR3 sequences were amplified from RNA transcripts. Using the HTBI primer set, a first-round RT-PCR was run on the TCR CDR3. Each CDR3 protein gets one entry after TCRdb re-called the multiplex PCR reads with MiXCR. The table includes around 390,000 distinct CDR3 sequences, roughly 15% detected once. The entry originates in a study of T cells in Graves' hyperthyroidism and ophthalmopathy.

The V and J genes are TRBV12-5 and TRBJ2-1; 11 bases match TRBD2. What was sequenced was blood. The clonotype originates from a woman aged 25 to 39 with Graves' ophthalmopathy. As DNA, the CDR3 is TGTGCTAGTGCCCTCCGGTCCTCAGGACTAGCGGGTATCAATGAGCAGTTCTTC. It yields the protein CASALRSSGLAGINEQFF.